Listed below are T cell receptor beta chains from one sample, sequenced in a study of lymphopenia after photon versus proton radiotherapy. Profiled with immunoSEQ multiplex PCR; TCRdb holds only in-frame clones, not every one. The data show about 62,000 clones, with 75% to 90% seen just once and 9.5% to 15% held by the top ten. The material sequenced was peripheral blood, taken from a patient treated with proton-based radiotherapy. These receptors were obtained from an elderly man with esophageal cancer. The CDR3 runs from the conserved cysteine through the conserved F or W. Fields, in order: J gene, clone size, D gene, V gene, CDR3 DNA, CDR3 protein. A D gene is named only where the DNA matches it firmly. Expanded clones get a size class; other rows say once, few or many, or leave the size out.

TRBJ2-1 | - | TRBD2 | TRBV4-3 | TGCGCCAGCAGCCAAGGTTCTAGCGGGAGGACTAATGAGCAGTTCTTC | CASSQGSSGRTNEQFF
TRBJ2-2 | - | - | TRBV6-1 | TGTGCCAGCAGTGGATACATTCCGGGACGCGGAGCCGGGGAGCTGTTTTTT | CASSGYIPGRGAGELFF
TRBJ2-7 | - | TRBD1 | TRBV4-3 | TGCGCCAGCAGCCAAGCGCCAGGGGGCAGCGAGCAGTACTTC | CASSQAPGGSEQYF
TRBJ2-1 | - | - | TRBV30 | TGTGCCTGGAGTGTACCCCAGGCTCATTCGAAACAGTTCTTC | CAWSVPQAHSKQFF
TRBJ2-3 | - | TRBD2 | TRBV5-1 | TGCGCCAGCAGCTTGGGACTAGCGGGCACAGATACGCAGTATTTT | CASSLGLAGTDTQYF
TRBJ2-2 | - | TRBD2 | TRBV19 | TGTGCCAGTAGTACCCTAGAGGGACTAGCGGGATCTCACACCGGGGAGCTGTTTTTT | CASSTLEGLAGSHTGELFF
TRBJ2-2 | - | - | TRBV7-2 | TGTGCCAGCAGCTTAGCGGGCAGGGTCGACACCGGGGAGCTGTTTTTT | CASSLAGRVDTGELFF
TRBJ2-5 | once | TRBD1 | TRBV7-9 | TGTGCCAGCAGTCAATATCCGGGACAGGGGGCCGAGACCCAGTACTTC | CASSQYPGQGAETQYF
TRBJ2-2 | - | - | TRBV11-2 | TGTGCCAGCAGCTTAGCGGGGCACACCGGGGAGCTGTTTTTT | CASSLAGHTGELFF
TRBJ2-6 | - | - | TRBV7-9 | TGTGCCAGCAGTCCCAGGGGGGCCAACGTCCTGACTTTC | CASSPRGANVLTF
TRBJ2-3 | once | - | TRBV4-3 | TGCGCCAGCAGCCAAGATCTAGGTGGCGCAGATACGCAGTATTTT | CASSQDLGGADTQYF
TRBJ1-4 | - | TRBD1 | TRBV27 | TGTGCCAGCAGTTCCAGGGGGTGGACTAATGAAAAACTGTTTTTT | CASSSRGWTNEKLFF
TRBJ1-4 | - | - | TRBV2 | TGTGCCAGCAGTGAGATCCCACAGGGTGGAGAAAAACTGTTTTTT | CASSEIPQGGEKLFF
TRBJ1-3 | - | - | TRBV5-6 | TGTGCCAGCAGCCCTCAGGGTTTGGTTGGCGGCACCATATATTTT | CASSPQGLVGGTIYF
TRBJ2-5 | - | - | TRBV14 | TGTGCCAGCAGCTTGGACTGGGTCGAGACCCAGTACTTC | CASSLDWVETQYF
TRBJ2-5 | - | - | TRBV7-2 | TGTGCCAGCAGCTTAATGCAGGGCCGGACCCAGTACTTC | CASSLMQGRTQYF
TRBJ2-1 | - | TRBD2 | TRBV7-2 | TGTGCCAGCAGCTTAAGCGGGAGGGCCGTATACAATGAGCAGTTCTTC | CASSLSGRAVYNEQFF
TRBJ2-7 | - | - | TRBV7-8 | TGTGCCACTTCCGACGACGGACAGAGCTCCTACGAGCAGTACTTC | CATSDDGQSSYEQYF
TRBJ2-2 | - | - | TRBV14 | TGTGCCAGCAGCAGACAAACCGCGAACACCGGGGAGCTGTTTTTT | CASSRQTANTGELFF
TRBJ1-2 | - | TRBD1 | TRBV15 | TGTGCCACCAGCAGATCTTCGTGGGGACAGGGAATAGGTGGCTACACCTTC | CATSRSSWGQGIGGYTF
TRBJ2-5 | - | TRBD1 | TRBV4-2 | TGTGCCAGCAGCCAAGTTACCCCGACAGGGATCGAGACCCAGTACTTC | CASSQVTPTGIETQYF
TRBJ2-1 | - | TRBD2 | TRBV4-2 | TGTGCCAGCAGCCCTGGGACTAGCGGGGGGTTCTGGTTCTTC | CASSPGTSGGFWFF
TRBJ2-7 | once | TRBD2 | TRBV6-6 | TGTGCCAGCAGGATGGATGGGGAGGGCCACGAGCAGTACTTC | CASRMDGEGHEQYF
TRBJ2-7 | - | - | TRBV7-9 | TGTGCCAGCAGCTTAGGGGCGGTTGAATACGAGCAGTACTTC | CASSLGAVEYEQYF
TRBJ1-2 | - | TRBD1 | TRBV27 | TGTGCCAGCAGTTTTTTCACAGGGGATGGCTACACCTTC | CASSFFTGDGYTF
TRBJ2-1 | - | - | TRBV28 | TGTGCCAGCAGCCCGATGGGGAGGTCCTACAATGAGCAGTTCTTC | CASSPMGRSYNEQFF
TRBJ2-3 | - | - | TRBV5-1 | TGCGCCAGCACCCCGATCGGTCGGGACACAGATACGCAGTATTTT | CASTPIGRDTDTQYF
TRBJ1-5 | - | TRBD1 | TRBV19 | TGTGCCAGTAGTGCGACAGGGGTTCAGCCCCAGCATTTT | CASSATGVQPQHF
TRBJ2-7 | once | - | TRBV5-4 | TGTGCCAGCAGCCTGGGTGCGGGTGAGCAGTACTTC | CASSLGAGEQYF
TRBJ2-2 | - | - | TRBV4-3 | TGCGCCAGCAGCCAAGACCATAGGACAGCCGGGGAGCTGTTTTTT | CASSQDHRTAGELFF
TRBJ2-6 | few | - | TRBV2 | TGTGCCAGCGGTGACAGCTCTGGGGCCAACGTCCTGACTTTC | CASGDSSGANVLTF
TRBJ2-1 | - | TRBD2 | TRBV9 | TGTGCCAGCAGTGAACCTCCGACTAGCGGGGTTACCCCTAGCTCCTACAATGAGCAGTTCTTC | CASSEPPTSGVTPSSYNEQFF
TRBJ2-7 | - | TRBD2 | TRBV10-3 | TGTGCCATCAGTGAAGGGACTAGCGGATACGAGCAGTACTTC | CAISEGTSGYEQYF
TRBJ2-2 | - | - | TRBV11-2 | TGTGCCAGCAGCTCCTACAGGGAATCGGCCGGGGAGCTGTTTTTT | CASSSYRESAGELFF
TRBJ2-7 | once | TRBD2 | TRBV4-3 | TGCGCCAGCAGCCCCCACCCTCGGCGGGAGTTACACGAGCAGTACTTC | CASSPHPRRELHEQYF